This is a list of T cell receptor beta chains from one sample in a study of shared clonotypes between healthy human individuals. Method: immunoSEQ multiplex PCR; TCRdb's copy keeps in-frame clones and lacks some. The sample has approximately 500,000 clones; 81% are singletons. The sequenced material came from PBMCs. The receptors here all came from a woman aged 40 to 50 in good health. Some clones in this sample may be carry-over from other donors' samples. CDR3s include the opening cysteine and the closing phenylalanine or tryptophan. Each record gives: clone size, J gene, D gene, CDR3 length, V gene, CDR3 protein, CDR3 DNA. A D gene is named only where the DNA matches it firmly. Not every row has a clone size; where given, it reads once, few, many or a size class.

NA	TRBJ1-3	TRBD1	15	TRBV6-1	CASSPRQGTGNTIYF	TGTGCCAGCAGCCCCCGACAGGGAACTGGAAACACCATATATTTT
NA	TRBJ1-4	NA	12	TRBV2	CASSAFGEKLFF	TGTGCCAGCAGTGCGTTCGGAGAAAAACTGTTTTTT
NA	TRBJ1-5	NA	15	TRBV6-5	CASSYSRDNNQPQHF	TGTGCCAGCAGTTACTCCCGGGACAACAATCAGCCCCAGCATTTT
NA	TRBJ1-1	TRBD1	11	TRBV14	CASSPGQLAFF	TGTGCCAGCAGCCCGGGACAGTTGGCTTTCTTT
many	TRBJ1-1	NA	15	TRBV5-4	CASSLGPDSHTEAFF	TGTGCCAGCAGCTTGGGCCCAGACTCTCACACTGAAGCTTTCTTT
once	TRBJ2-7	NA	11	TRBV7-2	CASSSIYEQYF	TGTGCCAGCAGCTCGATTTACGAGCAGTACTTC
NA	TRBJ2-3	NA	12	TRBV6-6	CASSPGGGAQYF	TGTGCCAGCAGTCCGGGCGGTGGGGCGCAGTATTTT
many	TRBJ2-3	NA	14	TRBV6-1	CASRAFGDTDTQYF	TGTGCCAGCAGAGCTTTCGGAGACACAGATACGCAGTATTTT
NA	TRBJ2-7	TRBD2	14	TRBV11-2	CASSFSGSVYEQYF	TGTGCCAGCAGCTTTAGCGGGAGCGTTTACGAGCAGTACTTC
few	TRBJ2-4	NA	15	TRBV5-1	CASSLGGGLGNIQYF	TGCGCCAGCAGCCTGGGAGGCGGGTTGGGAAACATTCAGTACTTC
NA	TRBJ2-1	NA	13	TRBV6-1	CASNSGAYNEQFF	TGTGCCAGCAATTCTGGCGCCTACAATGAGCAGTTCTTC
many	TRBJ2-7	NA	12	TRBV30	CASRTAWYEQYF	TGTGCCTCAAGGACAGCATGGTACGAGCAGTACTTC
few	TRBJ2-6	NA	16	TRBV6-4	CASSDTGSSGANVLTF	TGTGCCAGCAGTGACACGGGAAGCTCTGGGGCCAACGTCCTGACTTTC
NA	TRBJ2-7	NA	14	TRBV18	CASSPPTRNYEQYF	TGTGCCAGCTCACCACCTACAAGAAACTACGAGCAGTACTTC
once	TRBJ2-7	TRBD1	11	TRBV6-1	CASRMDREQYF	TGTGCCAGCAGGATGGACAGGGAGCAGTACTTC
NA	TRBJ1-5	NA	13	TRBV19	CASWRGVGQPQHF	TGTGCCAGCTGGAGGGGGGTGGGGCAGCCCCAGCATTTT
NA	TRBJ2-1	NA	14	TRBV7-3	CASSLNPPYNEQFF	TGTGCCAGCAGCTTAAATCCGCCCTACAATGAGCAGTTCTTC
NA	TRBJ2-7	NA	13	TRBV28	CASTEAPFYEQYF	TGTGCCAGTACGGAAGCCCCGTTCTACGAGCAGTACTTC
NA	TRBJ2-7	TRBD2	15	TRBV7-3	CASSLRLAGTYEQYF	TGTGCCAGCAGCTTACGGCTAGCGGGAACCTACGAGCAGTACTTC
few	TRBJ2-2	NA	14	TRBV6-1	CASGGTLNTGELFF	TGTGCCAGCGGGGGGACACTGAACACCGGGGAGCTGTTTTTT
many	TRBJ2-1	NA	15	TRBV5-1	CASSLGEVSYNEQFF	TGCGCCAGCAGCCTTGGAGAGGTTTCCTACAATGAGCAGTTCTTC
NA	TRBJ1-2	NA	11	TRBV10-3	CAISSGERYTF	TGTGCCATCTCCTCCGGTGAACGCTACACCTTC
NA	TRBJ2-1	TRBD2	19	TRBV27	CASSFWWGRLAGSYNEQFF	TGTGCCAGCAGTTTTTGGTGGGGACGACTAGCGGGCTCCTACAATGAGCAGTTCTTC
many	TRBJ1-3	TRBD1	16	TRBV28	CASSSTGTGEGNTIYF	TGTGCCAGCAGTTCCACCGGGACAGGGGAAGGAAACACCATATATTTT
NA	TRBJ1-4	TRBD1	13	TRBV30	CAWRVRDSQGLFF	TGTGCCTGGAGGGTTAGGGACAGCCAGGGGCTGTTTTTT
NA	TRBJ2-2	NA	14	TRBV10-1	CASSPGLGGRELFF	TGCGCCAGCAGCCCGGGACTAGGGGGCCGGGAGCTGTTTTTT
NA	TRBJ1-2	NA	13	TRBV7-2	CASSPEANYGYTF	TGTGCCAGCAGCCCCGAGGCTAACTATGGCTACACCTTC